A few counts support the clone carrying this T cell receptor (beta chain). Its target is unknown. The sample comes from a study of identical twins. General study results and limits: Conclusions came from cross-sectional statistical analysis, not from following the same donors.

Germline CDR1 and CDR2: KGHDR and SFDVKD. V shed 4 bases and J 11 bases; nucleotides not matched to a gene: 6. The CDR3 spans 13 residues. MiXCR was run by TCRdb on the 5' RACE reads, yielding one entry per CDR3 protein. The repertoire holds hundreds of thousands of distinct CDR3 sequences, with 9% to 15% as singletons. The data also belong to a second study, concerning yellow fever vaccine responses in identical twins.

The sample consisted of PBMCs. The clonotype originates from a woman under 30 in good health. J is TRBJ1-1 and V is TRBV24-1; TRBD1 agrees at 10 bases. The CDR3 here is CATSDYGTGEAFF. As DNA, the CDR3 is TGTGCCACCAGTGACTACGGGACAGGGGAGGCTTTCTTT.